The 16 T cell receptor beta chains in this list originate from one sample, sequenced in a study of blood T cell repertoires in COVID-19. Here immunoSEQ multiplex PCR was the method, and the copy in TCRdb shows in-frame clones only, minus some. The table shows roughly 400,000 clones, with roughly 84% occurring only once. What was sequenced was PBMCs or T cells enriched from blood (not recorded which). The receptors come from a woman between 18 and 29 years old who had been exposed to COVID-19.

The CDR3 DNA reads as TGTGCCAGCAGTGAATCCCTGGGTAGCGGGGGAGGGGATCAGCCCCAGCATTTT. The encoded protein is CASSESLGSGGGDQPQHF. The chain couples TRBV6-1 to TRBJ1-5; perhaps TRBD1 as D (5 bases). CDR1 is MNHNS, CDR2 SASEGT, per germline. The V gene lost 2 bases and the J gene lost 5 bases, with 22 bases spanning the gap. The CDR3 is made up of 18 amino acids.

The count of this clone is one. The gene calls are TRBV18 and TRBJ2-7; weak D call: TRBD1 (6 bases). Deletions cut 2 bases from V and 0 bases from J, with 11 bases between. Germline V gene sequence: CDR1 KGHSH, CDR2 LQKENI. There are 15 residues in the CDR3. CDR3 bases: TGTGCCAGCTCACCAACCAGGGGAAGCTCCTACGAGCAGTACTTC. Its translation: CASSPTRGSSYEQYF.

V is TRBV10-3 and J is TRBJ2-5, with 8 bases fitting TRBD2. V shed 5 bases and J 4 bases; nucleotides not matched to a gene: 6. CDR3 size: 14 residues. The germline V gene encodes CDR1 ENHRY and CDR2 SYGVKD. This chain's CDR3 is CAISQRTSPETQYF. Written as DNA, the CDR3 is TGTGCCATCAGTCAAAGGACTAGCCCAGAGACCCAGTACTTC.

This clone was seen once. The J gene is TRBJ2-2, the V gene TRBV2, with TRBD2 matching 11 bases. The ends lost 5 bases at V and 2 bases at J; junction bases unmatched: 4. Germline loops: CDR1 SNHLY, CDR2 FYNNEI. The CDR3 covers 16 residues. The DNA for the CDR3 is TGTGCCAGCAGTATAGCGGGGGGGGTAAACACCGGGGAGCTGTTTTTT. It codes for CASSIAGGVNTGELFF.

This clone was observed a few times. CDR3 in amino acids: CASSRTGGDSPLHF. The CDR3, as DNA: TGCGCCAGCAGCAGGACAGGGGGCGATTCACCCCTCCACTTT. J is TRBJ1-6 and V is TRBV5-1; 11 positions agree with TRBD1. This CDR3 is built from 14 residues. Trimming removed 4 bases from V and 8 bases from J; junction bases left unmatched: 2. Per the germline V gene, CDR1 is SGHRS and CDR2 is YFSETQ. The full variable domain, in which reference TRBV5-1 and TRBJ1-6 provide the parts outside the CDR3, is KAGVTQTPRYLIKTRGQQVTLSCSPISGHRSVSWYQQTPGQGLQFLFEYFSETQRNKGNFPGRFSGRQFSNSRSEMNVSTLELGDSALYLCASSRTGGDSPLHFGNGTRLTVT.

The rearrangement uses TRBV9 and TRBJ2-1, with D tentatively TRBD2 (6 bases). V gave up 3 bases and J gave up 0 bases, with 10 bases separating them. CDR1 is SGDLS and CDR2 is YYNGEE in the germline V gene. CDR3 length: 15 amino acids. The CDR3 loop is CASSGSGSSYNEQFF. The CDR3 region has the DNA TGTGCCAGCAGCGGTAGCGGTAGCTCCTACAATGAGCAGTTCTTC. The whole variable domain, filled in from reference TRBV9 and TRBJ2-1, reads DSGVTQTPKHLITATGQRVTLRCSPRSGDLSVYWYQQSLDQGLQFLIQYYNGEERAKGNILERFSAQQFPDLHSELNLSSLELGDSALYFCASSGSGSSYNEQFFGPGTRLTVL.

The chain has TRBV5-8 and TRBJ1-5; D gene unclear. CDR3 size: 15 residues. Trimming shortened V by 0 bases and J by 0 bases, and 7 bases separated the two germline ends. Germline CDR1 and CDR2: SGHTS and YDEGEE. The CDR3 loop is CASSLGQHSNQPQHF. In DNA, the CDR3 is TGTGCCAGCAGCTTGGGACAACATAGCAATCAGCCCCAGCATTTT. The entire variable domain, with the rest obtained from reference TRBV5-8 and TRBJ1-5, is as follows: EAGVTQSPTHLIKTRGQQATLRCSPISGHTSVYWYQQALGLGLQFLLWYDEGEERNRGNFPPRFSGRQFPNYSSELNVNALELEDSALYLCASSLGQHSNQPQHFGDGTRLSIL.

The V call is TRBV10-3, the J call TRBJ2-2; 7 bases line up with TRBD2. CDR3 length: 16 residues. The trim removed 3 bases at V and 6 bases at J, leaving 10 bases unmatched. Germline lookup yields CDR1 ENHRY and CDR2 SYGVKD. The CDR3 nucleotides are TGTGCCATCAGTGAACGTTCTAGCGGAAACTCCGGGGAGCTGTTTTTT. As protein: CAISERSSGNSGELFF.

The chain employs TRBV20-1 and TRBJ1-2, with 7 bases fitting TRBD1. Trimming removed 5 bases from V and 4 bases from J; junction bases left unmatched: 7. The CDR3 is 13 amino acids. Looked up from germline, CDR1 is DFQATT and CDR2 is SNEGSKA (reference sequence). DNA for the CDR3: TGCAGTGCTGGTGGACAGGAATTCTATGGCTACACCTTC. Translation: CSAGGQEFYGYTF.

This chain joins TRBV18 and TRBJ1-3; D is possibly TRBD1 (5 bases). With 1 base removed from V and 4 bases from J, the gap between germline ends came to 14 bases. Germline values: CDR1 KGHSH, CDR2 LQKENI. The CDR3 has 16 amino acids. The CDR3 loop reads CASSPRSAGGGNTIYF. In nucleotides, the CDR3 is TGTGCCAGCTCACCACGATCGGCCGGGGGGGGAAACACCATATATTTT. Full variable domain (rest looked up from reference TRBV18 and TRBJ1-3): NAGVMQNPRHLVRRRGQEARLRCSPMKGHSHVYWYRQLPEEGLKFMVYLQKENIIDESGMPKERFSAEFPKEGPSILRIQQVVRGDSAAYFCASSPRSAGGGNTIYFGEGSWLTVV.

V gene TRBV14 combines with J gene TRBJ1-2; a weak D match, TRBD1 (6 bases). Trimming took 2 bases from V and 5 from J, leaving 9 bases between them. CDR1 and CDR2 (germline): SGHDN, FVKESK. The CDR3 contains 13 residues. The CDR3 sequence: CASSQQGKYGYTF. For the CDR3, the DNA is TGTGCCAGCAGCCAACAGGGGAAGTATGGCTACACCTTC. Drawing the rest from reference TRBV14 and TRBJ1-2, the complete variable domain is EAGVTQFPSHSVIEKGQTVTLRCDPISGHDNLYWYRRVMGKEIKFLLHFVKESKQDESGMPNNRFLAERTGGTYSTLKVQPAELEDSGVYFCASSQQGKYGYTFGSGTRLTVV.

The rearrangement links TRBV7-9 to TRBJ1-1; D uncertain. CDR1 is SEHNR and CDR2 is FQNEAQ in the germline V gene (reference sequence). Trimming pared 3 bases from V and 1 base from J, leaving 6 bases between. This CDR3 is built from 13 residues. The CDR3 DNA is TGTGCCAGCAGCTTGGCACAGAACACTGAAGCTTTCTTT. Its protein product is CASSLAQNTEAFF.

The chain has TRBV19 and TRBJ1-5; possible D gene TRBD1, 5 bases. The ends were cut back, 3 bases at V and 9 bases at J, with 9 bases in the middle. This CDR3 region has 12 residues. From germline, CDR1 is LNHDA and CDR2 SQIVND (reference sequence). The CDR3 loop reads CASSMDKRPQHF. The CDR3 DNA reads TGTGCCAGTAGTATGGACAAGCGGCCCCAGCATTTT.

For the CDR3, the DNA is TGTGCCAGCAGGGGGGGGACTAGCGGGAGTAATGAGCAGTTCTTC. This encodes CASRGGTSGSNEQFF. The chain combines TRBV28 with TRBJ2-1, with 14 bases that match TRBD2. V shed 6 bases and J 7 bases; nucleotides not matched to a gene: 5. The CDR3 is 15 amino acids. The germline V gene encodes CDR1 MDHEN and CDR2 SYDVKM.

The J gene is TRBJ1-3, the V gene TRBV7-8; 8 nucleotides agree with TRBD1. Germline V gene lookup returns CDR1 SGHVS and CDR2 FQNEAQ. The CDR3 totals 18 residues. V trimming: 1 base; J trimming: 2 bases; junction bases outside the gene matches: 10. CDR3 coding DNA: TGTGCCAGCAGCTTAGACCTACAGGGGGGACAAACTGGAAACACCATATATTTT. As protein: CASSLDLQGGQTGNTIYF.

The chain has TRBV5-1 and TRBJ1-2; 7 nucleotides line up with TRBD1. CDR1 is SGHRS and CDR2 is YFSETQ in the germline V gene. The V segment lost 2 bases and the J segment 7 bases; nucleotides outside the gene matches: 17. The CDR3 extends over 17 amino acids. The CDR3 reads CASSLQTGSGSSSGYTF. The CDR3 nucleotides are TGCGCCAGCAGCTTACAGACAGGGAGCGGATCCTCTAGTGGCTACACCTTC.